This T cell receptor (beta chain) is from a study of neurological immune-mediated disorders (dated by TCRdb to 2018 to 2020). As for the study more broadly: Among the approximately 35 multiple sclerosis patients, approximately 31 had relapsing-remitting MS and 3 had secondary progressive MS. The study compared peripheral blood TCR-beta repertoires of HTLV-I-associated myelopathy (HAM/TSP) patients, multiple sclerosis patients and healthy controls using UMI-based sequencing. Longitudinal samples, technical triplicates and paired sorted CD4+ and CD8+ T-cell subsets, alongside PBMC samples, were included among the approximately 110 TCR-beta libraries. The cohort was made up of 68 subjects, consisting of roughly 14 HAM/TSP patients, approximately 35 multiple sclerosis patients and approximately 20 healthy controls.

General study outcomes and caveats: Phylogenetic analysis grouped repertoires from 18 of 34 MS patients into a cluster of related CDR3 sequences, suggesting a possible repertoire-level signature. No identical CDR3 amino acid sequences were found to be shared among expanded clones across subjects, suggesting that TCR-beta repertoires were private in all groups. No association of the MS cluster with clinical or MRI features was observed, and the need for larger cohorts was stated by the authors. TCR clonal expansion was highest in HAM/TSP patients and lowest in MS patients, with MS patients falling below even healthy controls.

The CDR3 contains 17 residues, cysteine and phenylalanine counted. The entry retains the CDR3 DNA only, 51 bases that are in frame from base 1. Compared with germline, V lacks 4 bases and J lacks 0 bases; bases without a gene match: 13. The germline V gene encodes CDR1 SQVTM and CDR2 ANQGSEA. cDNA was synthesized by template-switch 5'RACE using a primer with a 10-nucleotide random unique molecular identifier that tagged each TCR transcript. Every sequencing run covered 15-18 subjects and yielded more than 170 million TCR-beta sequences. Total RNA was extracted with the RNeasy kit. Using the KAPA Real-time Library Amplification kit, TCR-beta VDJ regions were amplified with primers for the TCR constant region and the 5'RACE anchor. Sample indexes and Illumina adaptors were added in a first PCR, and a second PCR then increased library yield. After Ampure bead purification, the roughly 650 bp TCR product was size-selected on a 2% E-gel SizeSelection system. Library quality was checked on a Bioanalyzer, concentration was measured with Qubit, and libraries were quantified with the Kapa Library Quantification kit before pooling. Paired-end 2 x 150 bp sequencing of the libraries was performed on an Illumina HiSeq 2500. To increase sequence diversity, roughly 23-30% phiX was spiked into each library pool. The original methods were these. Quality-filtered reads were processed with the UMI-based MiGEC pipeline, and over 75% of raw TCR sequences were removed by the MiGEC pipeline during error correction. IMGT germline references were used for alignment of VDJ genes, and clonotypes were defined by a unique CDR3 amino acid sequence together with V-J genes. Clonal expansion, Shannon diversity and CDR3 relatedness (CalcPairwiseDistances, ClusterSamples) were evaluated with VDJtools, and phylogenetic trees were built with CLCbio workbench. Using coefficient-of-variation modelling across technical triplicates, the study counted a clone as expanded if it had at least 8 unique UMIs. In-frame beta chains were kept once TCRdb had trimmed the public reads at Q25 with fastp and called clones with MiXCR. Every distinct CDR3 protein forms one entry, paired with its most common genes and DNA. The V and J calls were determined by TCRdb, not by the authors. A total of tens of thousands of distinct CDR3 sequences appear in this sample, about 2.5% of them only once. About 1% of the sample is in the top ten clones.

For unsorted PBMC libraries, 2 million PBMCs were used after storage in RNAlater at -80 degrees C until RNA extraction. The multiple sclerosis patients were enrolled in a US clinical protocol that evaluated disease progression with magnetic resonance imaging. PBMCs were separated from peripheral blood using Ficoll-Hypaque density gradient centrifugation and then cryopreserved in liquid nitrogen. This clonotype was picked up many times. This receptor's antigen is unknown. Per-nucleotide qualities are absent, and no much larger clonotype sits a single base away. Sequenced sample: PBMCs. The V gene is TRBV29-1 and the J gene is TRBJ1-2; a stretch of 8 junction bases matches TRBD1. This receptor was obtained from a woman in her twenties or thirties with multiple sclerosis. The CDR3 reads as follows: CSVGGWAGGHTNYGYTF. The DNA reads TGCAGCGTTGGAGGGTGGGCAGGGGGCCATACTAACTATGGCTACACCTTC.